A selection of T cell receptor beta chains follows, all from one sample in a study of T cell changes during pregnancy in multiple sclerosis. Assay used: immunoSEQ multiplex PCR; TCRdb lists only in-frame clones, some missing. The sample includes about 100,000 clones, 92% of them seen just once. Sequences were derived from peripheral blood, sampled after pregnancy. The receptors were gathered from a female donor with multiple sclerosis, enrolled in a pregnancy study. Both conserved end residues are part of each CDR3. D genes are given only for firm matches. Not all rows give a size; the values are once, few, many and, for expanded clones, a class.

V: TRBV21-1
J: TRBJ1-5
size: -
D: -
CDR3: CASSRKKGADSSNQPQHF
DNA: TGTGCCAGCAGTCGCAAAAAGGGGGCCGACAGTAGCAATCAGCCCCAGCATTTT

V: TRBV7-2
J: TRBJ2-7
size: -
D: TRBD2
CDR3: CASSRLAGGLYEQYF
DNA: TGTGCCAGCAGCCGCCTAGCGGGAGGGCTGTACGAGCAGTACTTC

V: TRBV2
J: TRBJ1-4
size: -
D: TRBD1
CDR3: CASRLDRGTNEKLFF
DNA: TGTGCCAGCAGGCTAGACAGGGGAACTAATGAAAAACTGTTTTTT

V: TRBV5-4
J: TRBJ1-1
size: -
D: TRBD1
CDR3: CASSLFDRGNTEAFF
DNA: TGTGCCAGCAGCTTGTTTGACAGGGGGAACACTGAAGCTTTCTTT

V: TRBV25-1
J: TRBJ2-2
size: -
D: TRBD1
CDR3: CATERGRGELFF
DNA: TGTGCCACCGAAAGGGGGCGCGGGGAGCTGTTTTTT

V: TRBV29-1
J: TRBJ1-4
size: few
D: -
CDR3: CSVERSTGEKLFF
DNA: TGCAGCGTTGAAAGATCAACGGGGGAAAAACTGTTTTTT

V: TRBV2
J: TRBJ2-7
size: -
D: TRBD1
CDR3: CASSELGDRNSYEQYF
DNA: TGTGCCAGCAGTGAACTGGGGGACAGGAACTCCTACGAGCAGTACTTC

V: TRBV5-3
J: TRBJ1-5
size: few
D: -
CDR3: CARPSVSGRIQPQHF
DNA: TGTGCCAGGCCGTCGGTGTCGGGGAGGATTCAGCCCCAGCATTTT

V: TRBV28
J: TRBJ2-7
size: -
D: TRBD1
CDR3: CASSLYRGPREQYF
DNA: TGTGCCAGCAGTTTATACAGGGGCCCGAGGGAGCAGTACTTC

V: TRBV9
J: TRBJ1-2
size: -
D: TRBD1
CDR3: CASSGTGAAPGYTF
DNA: TGTGCCAGCAGCGGGACAGGGGCAGCTCCTGGCTACACCTTC

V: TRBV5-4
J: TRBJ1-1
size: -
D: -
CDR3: CASSKPGSGTEAFF
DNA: TGTGCCAGCAGCAAACCAGGGAGCGGGACTGAAGCTTTCTTT

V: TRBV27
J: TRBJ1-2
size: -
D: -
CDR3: CASSLSRGNYGYTF
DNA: TGTGCCAGCAGTTTAAGCCGGGGAAACTATGGCTACACCTTC

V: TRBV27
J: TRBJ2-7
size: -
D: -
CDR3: CASSQGTQGYEQYF
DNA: TGTGCCAGCAGCCAGGGAACTCAGGGATACGAGCAGTACTTC

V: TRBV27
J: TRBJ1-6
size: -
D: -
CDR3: CASSPTGYNSPLHF
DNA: TGTGCCAGCAGCCCGACAGGCTATAATTCACCCCTCCACTTT

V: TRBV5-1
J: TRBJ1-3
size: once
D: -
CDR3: CASSLFPGSGNTIYF
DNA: TGCGCCAGCAGCTTGTTCCCAGGGTCCGGAAACACCATATATTTT

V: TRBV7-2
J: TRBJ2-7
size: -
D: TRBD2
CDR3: CASSFSTSGTYEQYF
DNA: TGTGCCAGCAGCTTTTCGACTAGCGGTACCTACGAGCAGTACTTC

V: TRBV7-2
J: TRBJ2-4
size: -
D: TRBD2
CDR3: CASSARLAGVAKNIQYF
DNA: TGTGCCAGCAGCGCCCGACTAGCGGGGGTCGCCAAAAACATTCAGTACTTC

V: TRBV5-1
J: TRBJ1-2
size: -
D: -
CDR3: CATRGTDNYGYTF
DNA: TGCGCCACGCGAGGAACCGATAACTATGGCTACACCTTC

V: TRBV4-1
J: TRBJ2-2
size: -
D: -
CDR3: CASSQGVLMGRGAGTGELFF
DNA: TGCGCCAGCAGCCAAGGCGTTTTAATGGGAAGGGGAGCGGGCACCGGGGAGCTGTTTTTT

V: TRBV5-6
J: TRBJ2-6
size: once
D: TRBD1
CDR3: CASSWWTGAISGANVLTF
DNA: TGTGCCAGCAGCTGGTGGACAGGGGCTATCTCTGGGGCCAACGTCCTGACTTTC

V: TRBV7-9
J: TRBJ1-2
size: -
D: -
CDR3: CASSSRGRYGYTF
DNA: TGTGCCAGCAGCTCCAGGGGAAGGTATGGCTACACCTTC

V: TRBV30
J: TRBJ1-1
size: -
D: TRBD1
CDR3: CAWSLGTGVSEAFF
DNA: TGTGCCTGGAGTTTAGGGACAGGGGTGTCTGAAGCTTTCTTT

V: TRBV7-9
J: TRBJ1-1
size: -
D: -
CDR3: CASSARDNEAFF
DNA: TGTGCCAGCAGCGCCCGGGACAATGAAGCTTTCTTT

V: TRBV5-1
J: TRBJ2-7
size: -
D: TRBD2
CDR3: CASSGGSGSNEQYF
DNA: TGCGCCAGCAGCGGAGGTAGCGGGAGCAACGAGCAGTACTTC

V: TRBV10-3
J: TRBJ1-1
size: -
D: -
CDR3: CATVTGTEAFF
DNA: TGTGCCACCGTCACGGGGACTGAAGCTTTCTTT

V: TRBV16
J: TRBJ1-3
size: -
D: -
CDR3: CASSQSPGPSGNTIYF
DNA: TGTGCCAGCAGCCAATCGCCAGGCCCCTCTGGAAACACCATATATTTT

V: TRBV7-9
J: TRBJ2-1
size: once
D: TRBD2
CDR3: CASSLMTSPHNEQFF
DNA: TGTGCCAGCAGCTTGATGACTAGCCCCCACAATGAGCAGTTCTTC

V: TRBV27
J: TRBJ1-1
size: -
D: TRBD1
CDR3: CASRKDRSAEAFF
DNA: TGTGCCAGCAGGAAGGACAGGTCAGCTGAAGCTTTCTTT

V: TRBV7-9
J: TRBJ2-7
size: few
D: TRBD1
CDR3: CASRSGQSYEQYF
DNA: TGTGCCAGCAGATCGGGACAGAGCTACGAGCAGTACTTC

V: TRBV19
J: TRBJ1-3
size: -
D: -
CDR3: CASSAPGSGNTIYF
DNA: TGTGCCAGTAGTGCCCCGGGATCTGGAAACACCATATATTTT

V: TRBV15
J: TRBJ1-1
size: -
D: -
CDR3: CATSSGNTEAFF
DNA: TGTGCCACCAGCAGCGGGAACACTGAAGCTTTCTTT

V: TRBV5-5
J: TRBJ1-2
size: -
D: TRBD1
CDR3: CASSTTGGNYGYTF
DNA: TGTGCCAGCAGCACGACAGGGGGCAACTATGGCTACACCTTC

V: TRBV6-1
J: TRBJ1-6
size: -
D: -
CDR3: CASSETDVYNSPLHF
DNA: TGTGCCAGCAGTGAAACAGACGTGTATAATTCACCCCTCCACTTT

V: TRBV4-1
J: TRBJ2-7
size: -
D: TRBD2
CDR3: CASSQESSGKVLRYF
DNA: TGCGCCAGCAGCCAAGAATCTAGCGGTAAGGTCCTTCGGTACTTC

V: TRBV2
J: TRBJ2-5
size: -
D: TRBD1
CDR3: CASNLQGQGETQYF
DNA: TGTGCCAGCAACCTCCAGGGACAGGGAGAGACCCAGTACTTC

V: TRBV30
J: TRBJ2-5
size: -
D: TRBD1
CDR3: CAWSEDRVETQYF
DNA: TGTGCCTGGAGTGAAGACAGGGTAGAGACCCAGTACTTC

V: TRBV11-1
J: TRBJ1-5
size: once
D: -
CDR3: CASSYNSNQPQHF
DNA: TGTGCCAGCAGCTACAATAGCAATCAGCCCCAGCATTTT

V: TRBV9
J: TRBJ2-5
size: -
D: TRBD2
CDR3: CASSPRGGWEGQETQYF
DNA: TGTGCCAGCAGCCCGCGGGGCGGGTGGGAGGGACAAGAGACCCAGTACTTC

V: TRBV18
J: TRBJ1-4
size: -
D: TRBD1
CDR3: CASSNTGGEKLFF
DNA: TGTGCCAGCTCAAACACAGGGGGCGAAAAACTGTTTTTT

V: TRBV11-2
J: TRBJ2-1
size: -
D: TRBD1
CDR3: CASSFDRGLSSYNEQFF
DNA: TGTGCCAGCAGCTTTGACAGGGGGCTAAGCTCCTACAATGAGCAGTTCTTC

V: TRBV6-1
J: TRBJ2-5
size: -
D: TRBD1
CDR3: CASSGQGWGRETQYF
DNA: TGTGCCAGCAGCGGACAGGGCTGGGGACGTGAGACCCAGTACTTC

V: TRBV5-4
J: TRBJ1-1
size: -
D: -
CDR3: CASSSTQAKNTEAFF
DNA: TGTGCCAGCAGCTCGACACAGGCCAAGAACACTGAAGCTTTCTTT

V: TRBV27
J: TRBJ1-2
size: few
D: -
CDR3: CATRRELDYGYTF
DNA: TGTGCCACCAGGCGGGAGCTAGACTATGGCTACACCTTC

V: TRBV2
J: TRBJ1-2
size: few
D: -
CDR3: CASSGDSARYTF
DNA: TGTGCCAGCAGTGGGGACTCCGCCCGCTACACCTTC

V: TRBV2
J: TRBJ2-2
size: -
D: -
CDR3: CASSDRGGYLLTGELFF
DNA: TGTGCCAGCAGTGACCGGGGTGGCTACCTCTTAACCGGGGAGCTGTTTTTT

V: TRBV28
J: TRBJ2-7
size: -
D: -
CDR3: CASTSGQLSTYEQYF
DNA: TGTGCCAGCACTTCAGGACAGCTCTCCACCTACGAGCAGTACTTC

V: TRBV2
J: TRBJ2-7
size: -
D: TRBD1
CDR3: CASSEGSGGYEQYF
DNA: TGTGCCAGCAGTGAAGGGTCAGGGGGCTACGAGCAGTACTTC

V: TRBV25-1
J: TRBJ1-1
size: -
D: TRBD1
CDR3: CASSAPTGGPEAFF
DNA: TGTGCCAGCAGTGCCCCGACAGGGGGACCTGAAGCTTTCTTT

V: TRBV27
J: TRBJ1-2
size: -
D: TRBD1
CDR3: CASRTSTGTGRYGYTF
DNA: TGTGCCAGCCGTACCTCGACCGGGACAGGGCGCTATGGCTACACCTTC

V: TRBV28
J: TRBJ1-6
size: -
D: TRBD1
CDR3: CASSRLLGTGGNSPLHF
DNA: TGTGCCAGCAGTCGACTACTGGGGACAGGGGGTAATTCACCCCTCCACTTT

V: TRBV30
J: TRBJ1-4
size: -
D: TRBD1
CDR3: CAWSPLRDRGSRTNEKLFF
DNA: TGTGCCTGGAGCCCGCTCCGGGACAGGGGGTCGAGAACTAATGAAAAACTGTTTTTT

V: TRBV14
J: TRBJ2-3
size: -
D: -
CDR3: CASSQDKQGTDTQYF
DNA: TGTGCCAGCAGCCAAGATAAACAGGGAACAGATACGCAGTATTTT

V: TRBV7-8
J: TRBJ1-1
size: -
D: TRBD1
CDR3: CASSLRGTVNTEAFF
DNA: TGTGCCAGCAGCTTACGTGGGACAGTGAACACTGAAGCTTTCTTT

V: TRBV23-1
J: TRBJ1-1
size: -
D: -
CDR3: CASSQSFEGRPNTEAFF
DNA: TGCGCCAGCAGTCAATCTTTTGAGGGCCGACCAAACACTGAAGCTTTCTTT